The clone carrying this TCR beta chain was observed a handful of times. Antigen specificity is unknown. CD8+CD57+ cell expansion had been shown by flow cytometry in patients chosen for sequencing. Every patient was diagnosed with severe acquired aplastic anemia. All patients were therapy-naive when blood was sampled. TCR beta VDJ and CDR3 profiles were obtained from a genomic DNA template. TCRdb recomputed calls from the reads with MiXCR, one row per CDR3 protein. In the table there are 310,000 or so distinct CDR3 sequences, roughly 61% of which are singletons. This specimen belongs to a study of CD8+CD57+ T cells in acquired aplastic anemia. Across the study: Mean yield of DNA from sorted CD4+ and CD8+ cells was about 3.2 ug. The study's findings and limits: Patients and controls shared 25 to 30 CD8+ CDR3 sequences, which appeared highly expressed in patients and within their immunodominant clones.

With 6 bases removed from V and 2 bases from J, the gap between germline ends came to 18 bases. The CDR3 is 16 amino acids. Germline CDR1 SEHNR, CDR2 FQNEAQ (reference sequence). The clonotype originates from a human donor with aplastic anemia. The chain combines TRBV7-9 with TRBJ2-3, with a possible D match to TRBD2 (5 bases). Input material: sorted CD4+, CD8+, or CD8+CD57+ T cells (not recorded which) from PBMCs. The CDR3 loop reads CASSPSSISFTDTQYF. The CDR3 nucleotides read TGTGCCAGCAGTCCTTCTAGCATTTCATTCACAGATACGCAGTATTTT. Using reference TRBV7-9 and TRBJ2-3 for the parts outside the CDR3, the full variable domain is DTGVSQNPRHKITKRGQNVTFRCDPISEHNRLYWYRQTLGQGPEFLTYFQNEAQLEKSRLLSDRFSAERPKGSFSTLEIQRTEQGDSAMYLCASSPSSISFTDTQYFGPGTRLTVL.